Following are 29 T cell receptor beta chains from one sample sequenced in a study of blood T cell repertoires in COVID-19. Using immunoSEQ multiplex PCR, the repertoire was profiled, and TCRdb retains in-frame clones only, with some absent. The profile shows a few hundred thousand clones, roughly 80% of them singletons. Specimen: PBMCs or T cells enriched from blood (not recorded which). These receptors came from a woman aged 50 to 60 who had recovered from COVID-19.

The CDR3: CASSERHVYGYTF. In DNA form, the CDR3 reads TGTGCCAGTAGTGAGAGGCACGTCTATGGCTACACCTTC. This sequence joins TRBV19 and TRBJ1-2, with unresolved D. V lost 5 bases to trimming and J lost 4 bases, with 11 bases between them. Germline CDR1 reads LNHDA; CDR2 reads SQIVND (reference sequence). The CDR3 extends over 13 amino acids.

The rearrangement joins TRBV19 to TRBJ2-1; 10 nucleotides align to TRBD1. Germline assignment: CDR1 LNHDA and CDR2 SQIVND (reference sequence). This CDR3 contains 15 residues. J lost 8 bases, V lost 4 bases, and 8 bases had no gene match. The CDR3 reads CASSTAGTGDHEQFF. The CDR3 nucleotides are TGTGCCAGTAGTACTGCCGGGACAGGGGACCATGAGCAGTTCTTC.

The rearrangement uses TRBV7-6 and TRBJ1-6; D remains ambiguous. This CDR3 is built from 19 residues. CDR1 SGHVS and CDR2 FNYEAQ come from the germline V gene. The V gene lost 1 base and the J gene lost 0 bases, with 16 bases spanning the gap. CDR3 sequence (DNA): TGTGCCAGCAGCTTAGAGGCCATATACAGCCTCTCCTATAATTCACCCCTCCACTTT. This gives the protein CASSLEAIYSLSYNSPLHF. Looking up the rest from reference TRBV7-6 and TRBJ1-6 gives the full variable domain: GAGVSQSPRYKVTKRGQDVALRCDPISGHVSLYWYRQALGQGPEFLTYFNYEAQQDKSGLPNDRFSAERPEGSISTLTIQRTEQRDSAMYRCASSLEAIYSLSYNSPLHFGNGTRLTVT.

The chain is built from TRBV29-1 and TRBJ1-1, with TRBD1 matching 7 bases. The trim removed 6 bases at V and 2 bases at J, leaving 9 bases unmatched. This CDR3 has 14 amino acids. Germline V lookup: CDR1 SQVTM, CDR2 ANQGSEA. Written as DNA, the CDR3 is TGCAGCGTGGATGACAGGGATAGAAACACTGAAGCTTTCTTT. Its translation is CSVDDRDRNTEAFF.

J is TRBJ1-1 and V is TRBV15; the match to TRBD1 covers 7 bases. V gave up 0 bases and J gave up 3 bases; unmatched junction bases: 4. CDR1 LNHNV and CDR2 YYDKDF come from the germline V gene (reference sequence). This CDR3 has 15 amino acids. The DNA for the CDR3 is TGTGCCACCAGCAGAGATCGACAGGGTGACACTGAAGCTTTCTTT. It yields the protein CATSRDRQGDTEAFF.

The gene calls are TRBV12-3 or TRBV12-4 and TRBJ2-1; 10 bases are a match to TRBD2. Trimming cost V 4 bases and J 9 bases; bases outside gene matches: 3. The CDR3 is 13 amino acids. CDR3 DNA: TGTGCCAGCAGTTCTAGCGGGAGAGGTGAGCAGTTCTTC. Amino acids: CASSSSGRGEQFF.

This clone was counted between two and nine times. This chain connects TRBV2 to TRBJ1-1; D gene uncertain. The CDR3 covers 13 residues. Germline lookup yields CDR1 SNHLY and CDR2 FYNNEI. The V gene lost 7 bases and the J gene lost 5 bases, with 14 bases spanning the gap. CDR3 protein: CASTTGPGTEAFF. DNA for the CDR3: TGTGCCAGCACAACCGGACCGGGGACTGAAGCTTTCTTT.

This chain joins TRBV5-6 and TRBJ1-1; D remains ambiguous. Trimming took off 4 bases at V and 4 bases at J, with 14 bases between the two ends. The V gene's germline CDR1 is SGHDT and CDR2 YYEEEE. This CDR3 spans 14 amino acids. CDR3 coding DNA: TGTGCCAGCAGCCCACCGGAGGGTCCCACTGAAGCTTTCTTT. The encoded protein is CASSPPEGPTEAFF.

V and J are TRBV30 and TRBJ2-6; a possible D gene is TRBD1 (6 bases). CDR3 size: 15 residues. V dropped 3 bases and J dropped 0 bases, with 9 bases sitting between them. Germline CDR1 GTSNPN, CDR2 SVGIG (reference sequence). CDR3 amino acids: CAWRDRTSGANVLTF. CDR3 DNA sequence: TGTGCCTGGAGGGACAGAACCTCTGGGGCCAACGTCCTGACTTTC.

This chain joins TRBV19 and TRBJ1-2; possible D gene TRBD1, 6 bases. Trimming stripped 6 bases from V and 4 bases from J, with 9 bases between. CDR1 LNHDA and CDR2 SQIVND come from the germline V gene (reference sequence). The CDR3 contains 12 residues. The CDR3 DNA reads TGTGCCAGTAGACAGGGAAGCTATGGCTACACCTTC. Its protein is CASRQGSYGYTF. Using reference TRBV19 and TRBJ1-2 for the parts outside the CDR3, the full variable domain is DGGITQSPKYLFRKEGQNVTLSCEQNLNHDAMYWYRQDPGQGLRLIYYSQIVNDFQKGDIAEGYSVSREKKESFPLTVTSAQKNPTAFYLCASRQGSYGYTFGSGTRLTVV.

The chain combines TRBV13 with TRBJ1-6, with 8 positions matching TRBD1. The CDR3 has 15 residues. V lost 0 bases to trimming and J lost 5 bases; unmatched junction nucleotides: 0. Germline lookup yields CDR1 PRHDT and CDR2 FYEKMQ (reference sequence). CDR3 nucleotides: TGTGCCAGCAGCTTAGGGACAGGGGATAATTCACCCCTCCACTTT. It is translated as CASSLGTGDNSPLHF.

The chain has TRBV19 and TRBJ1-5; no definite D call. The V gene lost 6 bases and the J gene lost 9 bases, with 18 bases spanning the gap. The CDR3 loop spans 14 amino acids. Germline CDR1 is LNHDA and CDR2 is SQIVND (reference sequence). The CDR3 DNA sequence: TGTGCCAGTAGCCCCGTTAGCGCGAGCGGGCCCCAGCATTTT. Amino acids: CASSPVSASGPQHF. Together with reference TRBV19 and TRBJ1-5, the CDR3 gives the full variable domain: DGGITQSPKYLFRKEGQNVTLSCEQNLNHDAMYWYRQDPGQGLRLIYYSQIVNDFQKGDIAEGYSVSREKKESFPLTVTSAQKNPTAFYLCASSPVSASGPQHFGDGTRLSIL.

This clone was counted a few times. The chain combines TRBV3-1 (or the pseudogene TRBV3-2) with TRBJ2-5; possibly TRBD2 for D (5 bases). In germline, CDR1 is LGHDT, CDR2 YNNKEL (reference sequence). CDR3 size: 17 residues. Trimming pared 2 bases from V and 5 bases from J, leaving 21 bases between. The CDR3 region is CASSQRRTGGSIETQYF. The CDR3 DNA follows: TGTGCCAGCAGCCAACGACGAACGGGTGGGAGCATTGAGACCCAGTACTTC.

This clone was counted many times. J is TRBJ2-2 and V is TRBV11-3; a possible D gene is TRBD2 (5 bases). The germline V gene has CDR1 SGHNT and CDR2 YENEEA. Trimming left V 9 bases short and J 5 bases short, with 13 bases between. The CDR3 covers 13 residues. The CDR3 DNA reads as TGTGCCAGTGTCGAGGGCGGTACCGGGGAGCTGTTTTTT. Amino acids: CASVEGGTGELFF.

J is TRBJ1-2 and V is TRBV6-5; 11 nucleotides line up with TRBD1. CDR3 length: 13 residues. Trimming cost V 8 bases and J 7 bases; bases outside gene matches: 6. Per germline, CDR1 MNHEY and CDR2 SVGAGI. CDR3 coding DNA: TGTGCCAGCCAAGGACAGGGGGCCAGTGGCTACACCTTC. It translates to CASQGQGASGYTF.

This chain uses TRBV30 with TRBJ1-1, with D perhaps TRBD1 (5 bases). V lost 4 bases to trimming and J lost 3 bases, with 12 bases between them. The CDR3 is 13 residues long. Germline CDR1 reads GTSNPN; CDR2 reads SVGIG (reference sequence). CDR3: CAWTAGQDTEAFF. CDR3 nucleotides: TGTGCCTGGACCGCAGGACAAGACACTGAAGCTTTCTTT.

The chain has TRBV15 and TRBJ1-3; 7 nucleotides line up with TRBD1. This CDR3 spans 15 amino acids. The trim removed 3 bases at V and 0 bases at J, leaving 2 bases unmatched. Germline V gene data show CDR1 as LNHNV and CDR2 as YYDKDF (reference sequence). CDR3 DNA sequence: TGTGCCACCAGCAGGAGGACAGGCTCTGGAAACACCATATATTTT. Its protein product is CATSRRTGSGNTIYF.

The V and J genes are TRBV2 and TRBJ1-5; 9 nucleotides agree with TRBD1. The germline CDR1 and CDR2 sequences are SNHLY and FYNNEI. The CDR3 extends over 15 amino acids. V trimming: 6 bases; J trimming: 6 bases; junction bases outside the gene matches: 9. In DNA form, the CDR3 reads TGTGCCAGCAGCGAACAGGGGGCGCAGGGTCAGCCCCAGCATTTT. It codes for CASSEQGAQGQPQHF. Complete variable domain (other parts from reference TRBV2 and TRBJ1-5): EPEVTQTPSHQVTQMGQEVILRCVPISNHLYFYWYRQILGQKVEFLVSFYNNEISEKSEIFDDQFSVERPDGSNFTLKIRSTKLEDSAMYFCASSEQGAQGQPQHFGDGTRLSIL.

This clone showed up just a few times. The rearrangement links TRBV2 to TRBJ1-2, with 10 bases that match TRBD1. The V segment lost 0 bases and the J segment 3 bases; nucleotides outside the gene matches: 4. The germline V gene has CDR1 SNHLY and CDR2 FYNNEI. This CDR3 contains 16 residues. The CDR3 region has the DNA TGTGCCAGCAGTGAAGCTCGACAGGGGGCCTACTATGGCTACACCTTC. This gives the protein CASSEARQGAYYGYTF.

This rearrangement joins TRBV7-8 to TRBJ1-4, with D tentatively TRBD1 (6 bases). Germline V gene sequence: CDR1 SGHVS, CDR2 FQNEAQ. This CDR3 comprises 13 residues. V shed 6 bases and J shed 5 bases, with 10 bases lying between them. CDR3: CASRGALNEKLFF. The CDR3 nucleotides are TGTGCCAGCAGGGGGGCATTAAATGAAAAACTGTTTTTT.

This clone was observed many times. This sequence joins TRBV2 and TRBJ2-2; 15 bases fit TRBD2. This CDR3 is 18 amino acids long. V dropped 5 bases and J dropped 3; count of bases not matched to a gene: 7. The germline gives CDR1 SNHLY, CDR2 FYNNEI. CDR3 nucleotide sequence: TGTGCCAGCAGTCCCGGACTAGCGGGGGGGGCGTACACCGGGGAGCTGTTTTTT. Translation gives CASSPGLAGGAYTGELFF.

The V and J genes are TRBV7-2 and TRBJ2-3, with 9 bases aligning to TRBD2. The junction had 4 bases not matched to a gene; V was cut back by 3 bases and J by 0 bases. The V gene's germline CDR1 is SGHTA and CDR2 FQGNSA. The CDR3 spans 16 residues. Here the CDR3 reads CASSFLAGGSTDTQYF. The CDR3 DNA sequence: TGTGCCAGCAGCTTCTTGGCGGGGGGGAGCACAGATACGCAGTATTTT. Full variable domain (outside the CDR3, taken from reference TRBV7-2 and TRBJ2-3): GAGVSQSPSNKVTEKGKDVELRCDPISGHTALYWYRQSLGQGLEFLIYFQGNSAPDKSGLPSDRFSAERTGGSVSTLTIQRTQQEDSAVYLCASSFLAGGSTDTQYFGPGTRLTVL.

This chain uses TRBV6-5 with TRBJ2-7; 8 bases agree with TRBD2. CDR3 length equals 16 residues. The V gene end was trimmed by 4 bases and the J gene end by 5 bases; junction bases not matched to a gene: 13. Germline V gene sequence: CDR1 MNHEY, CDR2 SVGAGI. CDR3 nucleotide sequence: TGTGCCAGCAGTTCGGTGAGGGGGACTAGGCATGACGAGCAGTACTTC. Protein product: CASSSVRGTRHDEQYF.

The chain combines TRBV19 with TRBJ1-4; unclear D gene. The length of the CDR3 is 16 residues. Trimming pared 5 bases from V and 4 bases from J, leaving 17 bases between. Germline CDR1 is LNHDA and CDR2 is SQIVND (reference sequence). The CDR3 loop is CASSQYPRGSNEKLFF. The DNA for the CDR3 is TGTGCCAGTAGTCAATACCCACGGGGTAGTAATGAAAAACTGTTTTTT.

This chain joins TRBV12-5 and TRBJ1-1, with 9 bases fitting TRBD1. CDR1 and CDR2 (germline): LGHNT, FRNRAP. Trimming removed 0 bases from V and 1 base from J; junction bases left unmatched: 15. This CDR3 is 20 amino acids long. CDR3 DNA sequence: TGTGCTAGTGGTTTGGTCTGGCTCGGGGACAGGGCTAATAAGAACACTGAAGCTTTCTTT. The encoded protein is CASGLVWLGDRANKNTEAFF. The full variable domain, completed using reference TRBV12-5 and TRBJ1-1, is DARVTQTPRHKVTEMGQEVTMRCQPILGHNTVFWYRQTMMQGLELLAYFRNRAPLDDSGMPKDRFSAEMPDATLATLKIQPSEPRDSAVYFCASGLVWLGDRANKNTEAFFGQGTRLTVV.

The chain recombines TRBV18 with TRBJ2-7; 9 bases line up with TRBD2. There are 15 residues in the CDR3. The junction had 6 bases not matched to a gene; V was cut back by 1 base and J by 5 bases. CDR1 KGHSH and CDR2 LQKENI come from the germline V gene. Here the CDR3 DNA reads TGTGCCAGCTCACCACAACTAGCGGGCTCGGACGAGCAGTACTTC. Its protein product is CASSPQLAGSDEQYF.

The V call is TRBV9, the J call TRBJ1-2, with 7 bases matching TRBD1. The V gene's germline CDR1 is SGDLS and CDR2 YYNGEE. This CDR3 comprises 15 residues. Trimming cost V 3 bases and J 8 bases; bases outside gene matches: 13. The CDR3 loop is CASSASDRVLGGYTF. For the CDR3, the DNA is TGTGCCAGCAGCGCCTCCGACAGGGTTCTAGGCGGCTACACCTTC.

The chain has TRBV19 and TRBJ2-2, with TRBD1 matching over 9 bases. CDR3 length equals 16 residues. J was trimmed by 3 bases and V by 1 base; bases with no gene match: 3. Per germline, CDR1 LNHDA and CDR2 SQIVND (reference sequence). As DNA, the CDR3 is TGTGCCAGTAGTATAGTCTGGACAGGGGACACCGGGGAGCTGTTTTTT. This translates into CASSIVWTGDTGELFF.

In DNA, the CDR3 is TGTGCCAGTAGTATGGCCAGCGGTACAGATACGCAGTATTTT. The encoded protein is CASSMASGTDTQYF. V is TRBV19 and J is TRBJ2-3, with D maybe TRBD2 (5 bases). The V end was cut by 3 bases, the J end by 3 bases, with 10 bases between. Germline V gene lookup returns CDR1 LNHDA and CDR2 SQIVND (reference sequence). The CDR3 runs 14 residues.